The clone carrying this T cell receptor beta chain came up many times. As yet, its antigen is unknown. CDR1 and CDR2 from the germline V gene are SEHNR and FQNEAQ (reference sequence). The CDR3 length is 12 residues. V lost 0 bases and J 8 bases, leaving 5 bases between the germline ends. TCRdb itself ran the RT-PCR reads through MiXCR, one entry per CDR3 protein. The sample has 860,000 or so distinct CDR3 sequences, about 20% seen once. The sample comes from a study of response to subunit inactivated influenza vaccine. General study results and limits: The authors put forward the suggestion that each seasonal influenza vaccination may bring in only a limited number of new T cells.

The chain employs TRBV7-9 and TRBJ2-1; no clear D gene. The source is a man aged 45 to 65 who received an inactivated influenza vaccine. The material was PBMCs from blood, obtained 5 to 6 days after vaccination. CDR3 in DNA: TGTGCCAGCAGCTTAGCCAGTTATGAGCAGTTCTTC. The encoded protein is CASSLASYEQFF.